This T cell receptor (beta chain) was found in a study of blood T cell repertoires in COVID-19. Study-wide context: Samples of COVID-19 (acute and convalescent) were obtained from the United States, Italy and Spain. PBMCs, B-cell-depleted T cells, or T cells provided the cDNA or gDNA that made up the material.

Looked up from germline, CDR1 is SQVTM and CDR2 is ANQGSEA. The V and J ends lost 8 bases and 4 bases, in that order; junction bases with no gene match: 8. The CDR3 sequence is 14 residues long. Per the study methods: The authors estimated nucleated cell counts from reference gene primer amplification. TCRdb's copy holds only in-frame clones and misses some; the assay was immunoSEQ multiplex PCR. The V and J calls and clone size were taken over from that table, and D and trimming were inferred from the DNA. Found here are 150,000 to 200,000 clones, less than 90% of them singletons; the top ten hold 2% to 2.5%.

This sequence originates from a man between 70 and 80 years old with active or convalescent COVID-19. V gene TRBV29-1 combines with J gene TRBJ2-2; TRBD1 agrees at 9 bases. Sequenced sample: peripheral blood. CDR3 bases: TGCAGCTCCCCGGGACAGGGTTTCACCGGGGAGCTGTTTTTT. This encodes CSSPGQGFTGELFF.